The sequence of this T cell receptor beta chain was determined in a study of T cell responses to AZD1222 COVID-19 vaccine. Using immunoSEQ multiplex PCR, the repertoire was profiled, and TCRdb retains in-frame clones only, with some absent. The top ten clones hold around 10% of a sample with approximately 35,000 clones, more than 75% of them seen once. CDR1 and CDR2 from the germline V gene are MGHRA and YSYEKL. CDR3 size: 21 residues. Trimming took off 0 bases at V and 0 bases at J, with 23 bases between the two ends. Judged by abundance, this clone is medium-sized. This chain uses TRBV4-1 with TRBJ1-4, with a possible D match to TRBD1 (5 bases). The TCR sequence derives from an adult who received the AZD1222 COVID-19 vaccine. The sample here was peripheral blood, taken 28 days after the second AZD1222 dose. DNA for the CDR3: TGCGCCAGCAGCCAAGAACCCCAGACAGTATCGATAGGGGCAACTAATGAAAAACTGTTTTTT. It specifies CASSQEPQTVSIGATNEKLFF.